Reported below is one T cell receptor (beta chain). TCRdb redid the calling of the 5' RACE reads with MiXCR, one entry per CDR3 protein. The data contain 250,000 or so distinct CDR3 sequences, about 8% of them seen just once; the ten biggest clones take up less than 4%. The sample originates from a study of identical twins. This CDR3 is built from 12 residues. Per the germline V gene, CDR1 is DFQATT and CDR2 is SNEGSKA (reference sequence). V lost 1 base to trimming and J lost 5 bases, with 9 bases between them. These data were likewise used in another study, on yellow fever vaccine responses in identical twins. That paper states: Reports say the vaccine T cell response in twins looked partly convergent and partly personalized.

The sequence derives from a woman aged 18-35 years in good health. Sample: CD8+ T cells sorted from blood. The chain carries TRBV20-1 and TRBJ2-7; D is undetermined. CDR3 amino acids: CSARVGVHEQYF. The CDR3 coding sequence is TGCAGTGCTAGAGTGGGTGTCCACGAGCAGTACTTC.